Sequencing of this T cell receptor (beta chain) was carried out in a study of shared clonotypes between healthy human individuals. The germline V and J ends were trimmed by 0 bases and 3 bases, with 13 bases remaining between them. The germline gives CDR1 SQVTM, CDR2 ANQGSEA. The CDR3 contains 15 residues. Profiling relied on immunoSEQ multiplex PCR, and the TCRdb table lists in-frame clones only, not all of them. This sample has roughly 590,000 clones; less than 97% occur once, and the top ten carry about 0.11%. CD45RO-negative cells were positively selected for CCR7, leaving out terminally differentiated effector memory CD45RA+ cells.

The chain employs TRBV29-1 and TRBJ2-3; D is uncertain. This clonotype was obtained from a young woman in good health. The sequenced material came from naive CD8+ T cells sorted from blood. CDR3 loop: CSVEDWARKTDTQYF. The CDR3 region has the DNA TGCAGCGTTGAAGATTGGGCACGCAAGACAGATACGCAGTATTTT.